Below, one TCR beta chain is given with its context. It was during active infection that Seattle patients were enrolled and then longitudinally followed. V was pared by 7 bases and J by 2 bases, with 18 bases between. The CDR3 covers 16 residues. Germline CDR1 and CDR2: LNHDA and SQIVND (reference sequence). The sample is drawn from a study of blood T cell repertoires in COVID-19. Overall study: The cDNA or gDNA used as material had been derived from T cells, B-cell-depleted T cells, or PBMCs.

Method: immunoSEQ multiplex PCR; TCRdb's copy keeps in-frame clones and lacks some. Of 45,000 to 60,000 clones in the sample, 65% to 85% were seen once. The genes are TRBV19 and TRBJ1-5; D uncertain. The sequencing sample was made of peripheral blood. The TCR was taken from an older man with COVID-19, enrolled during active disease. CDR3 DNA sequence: TGTGCCAGTACCCTGTCAAGCCGCCGGGGCAATCAGCCCCAGCATTTT. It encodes CASTLSSRRGNQPQHF.